This T cell receptor beta chain was found in a study of OX40 agonist ivuxolimab in advanced cancers. The overall study: Two patients with cutaneous melanoma and one with hepatocellular carcinoma, three in total, showed partial responses.

Profiled with immunoSEQ multiplex PCR; TCRdb holds only in-frame clones, not every one. This sample has approximately 17,000 clones, with more than 75% found just once. Notes on the study in general: Mean expanded clone counts were higher in CD8+ than CD4+ T cells. Some nonresponders additionally presented with little normalized T-cell clonal expansion.

This clone has just a few counts. As yet, its antigen is unknown. The CDR3 has 14 residues. V was trimmed by 1 base and J by 1 base, leaving 8 bases between them. Germline CDR1 and CDR2: SGHRS and YFSETQ. People who had autoimmune disease history or systemic immunosuppression were excluded. The specimen was CD4+ or CD8+ T cells sorted from blood, collected in a trial of the OX40 agonist ivuxolimab. This TCR was sampled from an adult with an advanced solid tumor such as melanoma, head and neck, liver or kidney cancer. The chain employs TRBV5-1 and TRBJ1-1, with D possibly matching TRBD1 (6 bases). The CDR3 protein is CASSLSGANTEAFF. The CDR3, as DNA: TGCGCCAGCAGCTTGTCGGGGGCGAACACTGAAGCTTTCTTT.